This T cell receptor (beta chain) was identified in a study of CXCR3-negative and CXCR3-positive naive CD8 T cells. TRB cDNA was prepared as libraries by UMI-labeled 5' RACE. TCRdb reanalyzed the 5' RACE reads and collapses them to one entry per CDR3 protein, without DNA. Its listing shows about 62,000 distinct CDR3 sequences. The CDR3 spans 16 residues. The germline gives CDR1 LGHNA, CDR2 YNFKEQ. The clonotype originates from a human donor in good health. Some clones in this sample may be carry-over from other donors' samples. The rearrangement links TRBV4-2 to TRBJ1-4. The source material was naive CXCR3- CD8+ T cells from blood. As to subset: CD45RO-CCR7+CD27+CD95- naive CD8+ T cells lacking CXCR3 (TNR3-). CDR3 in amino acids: CASSQVGTATNEKLFF.